This record looks at one T cell receptor beta chain sequence and its context. This specimen comes from a study of T cell changes during pregnancy in multiple sclerosis. Germline V gene data show CDR1 as SNHLY and CDR2 as FYNNEI. V lost 6 bases, J lost 1 base, and 5 bases stayed unmatched. The CDR3 sequence is 14 residues long. Profiling relied on immunoSEQ multiplex PCR, and the TCRdb table lists in-frame clones only, not all of them. The table shows around 30,000 clones, with 93% occurring only once. The sequence derives from a female donor with multiple sclerosis, enrolled in a pregnancy study. The chain uses TRBV2 and TRBJ2-7, with TRBD2 matching 8 bases. The sample was CD4+ T cells from peripheral blood mononuclear cells, taken after pregnancy. CDR3 bases: TGTGCCAGCAGGGTCGGGGGGGTTTCCTACGAGCAGTACTTC. This translates into CASRVGGVSYEQYF.